The sample holds one count of the clone carrying this T cell receptor beta chain. What it binds is not known. These data come from a study of CD4 T cells in relation to SARS-CoV-2 and coronaviruses. General study findings and limits: In roughly 65% of donors, memory CD4+ clonotypes crossrecognized SARS-CoV-2 and at least one common cold coronavirus spike. SARS-CoV-2-driven expansion was significantly weaker in crossreactive than monoreactive clones. Each donor contributed either pre-pandemic or post-infection samples, not both.

Before the COVID-19 pandemic, during about 2011-2019, CD4+ T cells were taken from unexposed donors. Naive and memory CD4+ T cells came from enriched cryopreserved PBMCs. V lost 6 bases and J 4 bases, leaving 19 bases between the germline ends. Germline CDR1 and CDR2: MDHEN and SYDVKM. CDR3 length equals 15 residues. Clones were read by immunoSEQ multiplex PCR, and TCRdb kept only the in-frame ones, dropping some. The sample records about 68,000 clones, approximately 93% being singletons. The chain recombines TRBV28 with TRBJ2-7, with D unresolved. This receptor was taken from a human donor in good health. The sequencing input was naive CD4+ T cells from PBMCs. Specified subset: naive CD4+ T cells isolated by negative enrichment. The CDR3, as DNA: TGTGCCAGCAGGGGCGACACTGCTCTCACTTACGAGCAGTACTTC. Translating gives CASRGDTALTYEQYF.